A single sample is the source of the 15 T cell receptor beta chains below, sequenced in a study of blood T cell repertoires in COVID-19. Using immunoSEQ multiplex PCR, the repertoire was profiled, and TCRdb retains in-frame clones only, with some absent. Seen here are about 140,000 clones, over 75% observed once, and the top ten hold approximately 1.5%. The specimen was peripheral blood. All receptors come from a woman in her forties or fifties with acute or convalescent COVID-19.

CDR3 bases: TGTGCCTGGCAGACAAACTATGGCTACACCTTC. Translating it yields CAWQTNYGYTF. The chain carries TRBV30 and TRBJ1-2; D unclear. From germline, CDR1 is GTSNPN and CDR2 SVGIG (reference sequence). The CDR3 extends over 11 amino acids. The germline V and J ends were trimmed by 5 bases and 2 bases, with 6 bases remaining between them.

V is TRBV5-1 and J is TRBJ2-7; 8 positions match TRBD1. Germline CDR1 and CDR2: SGHRS and YFSETQ. The J segment lost 1 base and the V segment lost 4 bases, leaving 4 bases of the junction unmatched. The length of the CDR3 is 14 residues. CDR3 sequence (DNA): TGCGCCAGCAGCCCCGGGACAGGATCCTACGAGCAGTACTTC. It codes for CASSPGTGSYEQYF.

This chain links TRBV19 with TRBJ2-1; weak D call: TRBD2 (6 bases). V was trimmed by 1 base and J by 0 bases, leaving 19 bases between them. The CDR3 runs to 19 residues. Germline assignment: CDR1 LNHDA and CDR2 SQIVND (reference sequence). CDR3 DNA sequence: TGTGCCAGTAGTATAGGACCGAGCGCGGACTATAGCTCCTACAATGAGCAGTTCTTC. It yields the protein CASSIGPSADYSSYNEQFF.

This clone has just one count. The V call is TRBV6-5, the J call TRBJ2-7, with D tentatively TRBD1 (6 bases). The CDR3 runs 15 residues. V lost 0 bases, J lost 4 bases, and 13 bases lay in between. Per germline, CDR1 MNHEY and CDR2 SVGAGI. The CDR3 here is CASSYSKAGAYEQYF. The CDR3, as DNA: TGTGCCAGCAGTTACTCGAAGGCAGGGGCATACGAGCAGTACTTC.

V is TRBV4-1 and J is TRBJ1-2, with 11 bases lining up with TRBD1. This CDR3 spans 15 amino acids. V dropped 1 base and J dropped 3; count of bases not matched to a gene: 1. In germline, CDR1 is MGHRA, CDR2 YSYEKL. The CDR3 sequence: CASSQGTGGDYGYTF. CDR3 nucleotide sequence: TGCGCCAGCAGCCAAGGGACAGGGGGCGACTATGGCTACACCTTC.

The V call is TRBV11-2, the J call TRBJ1-1; D uncertain. Trimming cost V 0 bases and J 5 bases, with 7 bases left between them. Per the germline V gene, CDR1 is SGHAT and CDR2 is FQNNGV. The CDR3 runs 13 residues. CDR3 region: CASSLDRRTEAFF. The DNA for the CDR3 is TGTGCCAGCAGCTTAGATAGGAGGACTGAAGCTTTCTTT.

CDR3 region: CASSLGAGYNEQFF. In DNA, the CDR3 is TGTGCCAGCAGCTTAGGTGCAGGGTACAATGAGCAGTTCTTC. This sequence joins TRBV7-9 and TRBJ2-1, with D possibly being TRBD1 (5 bases). The CDR3 is 14 amino acids. V was pared by 1 base and J by 4 bases, with 8 bases between. CDR1 and CDR2 from the germline V gene are SEHNR and FQNEAQ (reference sequence).

This chain connects TRBV7-9 to TRBJ1-5, with D hard to call. CDR1 SEHNR and CDR2 FQNEAQ come from the germline V gene (reference sequence). This CDR3 is built from 13 residues. The V gene lost 1 base and the J gene lost 6 bases, with 7 bases spanning the gap. The DNA for the CDR3 is TGTGCCAGCAGCTTAGGGGCACTTCAGCCCCAGCATTTT. It yields the protein CASSLGALQPQHF. Looking up the rest from reference TRBV7-9 and TRBJ1-5 gives the full variable domain: DTGVSQNPRHKITKRGQNVTFRCDPISEHNRLYWYRQTLGQGPEFLTYFQNEAQLEKSRLLSDRFSAERPKGSFSTLEIQRTEQGDSAMYLCASSLGALQPQHFGDGTRLSIL.

The chain uses TRBV6-5 and TRBJ2-2; weak D call: TRBD1 (5 bases). V lost 6 bases to trimming and J lost 4 bases, with 9 bases between them. The CDR3 runs to 13 residues. CDR1 is MNHEY and CDR2 is SVGAGI in the germline V gene. For the CDR3, the DNA is TGTGCCAGCAGACCCAGGGTCACCGGGGAGCTGTTTTTT. Its protein is CASRPRVTGELFF.

This clone came up a few times. V and J are TRBV7-9 and TRBJ2-7; perhaps TRBD1 as D (6 bases). There are 16 residues in the CDR3. Looked up from germline, CDR1 is SEHNR and CDR2 is FQNEAQ (reference sequence). With 5 bases removed from V and 5 bases from J, the gap between germline ends came to 22 bases. This CDR3 is CASSPQSGQQSNEQYF. The CDR3 nucleotides read TGTGCCAGCAGCCCCCAGTCCGGACAGCAATCCAACGAGCAGTACTTC.

The V gene is TRBV27, the J gene TRBJ2-7; 11 bases agree with TRBD2. Germline CDR1 and CDR2: MNHEY and SMNVEV (reference sequence). This CDR3 contains 15 residues. V lost 0 bases, J lost 7 bases, and 5 bases stayed unmatched. CDR3 sequence (DNA): TGTGCCAGCAGTTTATCGTTAGCGGGAGGGCGGGAGCAGTACTTC. This sequence encodes CASSLSLAGGREQYF.

This chain links TRBV30 with TRBJ1-4; the D gene is possibly TRBD1 (5 bases). The CDR3 is 17 amino acids. CDR1 and CDR2 from the germline V gene are GTSNPN and SVGIG (reference sequence). V lost 3 bases to trimming and J lost 10 bases, with 27 bases between them. The CDR3 protein is CAWSLFGGLTRRGKLFF. The CDR3, as DNA: TGTGCCTGGAGCCTGTTCGGGGGACTTACTCGGCGGGGAAAACTGTTTTTT.

The rearrangement links TRBV27 to TRBJ2-2, with 9 bases that match TRBD1. V trimming: 6 bases; J trimming: 4 bases; junction bases outside the gene matches: 3. Germline values: CDR1 MNHEY, CDR2 SMNVEV (reference sequence). The CDR3 is made up of 14 amino acids. The CDR3, as DNA: TGTGCCAGCAGACAGGGGGCGGTCACCGGGGAGCTGTTTTTT. As protein: CASRQGAVTGELFF.

This clone occurred a few times. This rearrangement joins TRBV28 to TRBJ1-2; D call uncertain. V shed 4 bases and J shed 4 bases, with 10 bases lying between them. From germline, CDR1 is MDHEN and CDR2 SYDVKM. The CDR3 is 13 amino acids. This chain's CDR3 is CASSSRGSYGYTF. CDR3 DNA sequence: TGTGCCAGCAGTTCCCGCGGGAGCTATGGCTACACCTTC.

A single count supports this clone. The chain recombines TRBV28 with TRBJ1-2, with D possibly TRBD1 on 6 matching bases. V lost 4 bases to trimming and J lost 3 bases, with 6 bases between them. The germline V gene encodes CDR1 MDHEN and CDR2 SYDVKM. The length of the CDR3 is 12 residues. The CDR3 sequence is CASSSGDYGYTF. Written as DNA, the CDR3 is TGTGCCAGCAGTTCAGGGGACTATGGCTACACCTTC.